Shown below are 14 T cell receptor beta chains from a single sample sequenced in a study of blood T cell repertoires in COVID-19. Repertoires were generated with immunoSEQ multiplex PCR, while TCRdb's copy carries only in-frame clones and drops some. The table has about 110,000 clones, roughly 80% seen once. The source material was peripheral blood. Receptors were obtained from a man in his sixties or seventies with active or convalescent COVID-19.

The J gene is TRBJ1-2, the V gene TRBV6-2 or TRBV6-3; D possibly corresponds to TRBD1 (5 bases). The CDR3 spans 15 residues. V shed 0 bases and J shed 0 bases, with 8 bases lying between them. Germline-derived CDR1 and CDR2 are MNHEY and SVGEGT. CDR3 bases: TGTGCCAGCAGTTACTCCCTGACAGCTAACTATGGCTACACCTTC. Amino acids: CASSYSLTANYGYTF.

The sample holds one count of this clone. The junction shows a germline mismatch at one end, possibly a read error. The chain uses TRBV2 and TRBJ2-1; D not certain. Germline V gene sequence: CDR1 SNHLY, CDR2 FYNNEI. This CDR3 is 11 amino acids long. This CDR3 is CASSAYDEQFF. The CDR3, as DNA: TGTGCCAGCAGTGCCTACGATGAGCAGTTCTTC.

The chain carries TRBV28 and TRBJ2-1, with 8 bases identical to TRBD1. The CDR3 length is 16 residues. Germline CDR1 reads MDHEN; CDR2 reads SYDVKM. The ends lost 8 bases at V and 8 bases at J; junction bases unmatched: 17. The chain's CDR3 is CASSGGSTPPTDEQFF. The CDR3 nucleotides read TGTGCCAGCTCAGGGGGCAGCACCCCACCCACGGATGAGCAGTTCTTC.

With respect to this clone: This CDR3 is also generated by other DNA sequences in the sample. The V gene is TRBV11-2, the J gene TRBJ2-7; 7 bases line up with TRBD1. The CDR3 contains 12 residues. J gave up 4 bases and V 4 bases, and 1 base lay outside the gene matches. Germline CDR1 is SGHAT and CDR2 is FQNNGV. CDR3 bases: TGTGCCAGCAGCTCACAGGGGTACGAGCAGTACTTC. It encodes CASSSQGYEQYF.

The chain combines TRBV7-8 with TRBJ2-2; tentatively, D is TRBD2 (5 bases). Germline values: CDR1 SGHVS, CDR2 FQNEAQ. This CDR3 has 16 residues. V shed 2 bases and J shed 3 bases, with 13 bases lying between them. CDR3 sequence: CASSLYASSDTGELFF. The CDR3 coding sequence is TGTGCCAGCAGCTTATATGCTAGCAGTGACACCGGGGAGCTGTTTTTT. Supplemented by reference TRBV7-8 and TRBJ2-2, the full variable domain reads GAGVSQSPRYKVAKRGQDVALRCDPISGHVSLFWYQQALGQGPEFLTYFQNEAQLDKSGLPSDRFFAERPEGSVSTLKIQRTQQEDSAVYLCASSLYASSDTGELFFGEGSRLTVL.

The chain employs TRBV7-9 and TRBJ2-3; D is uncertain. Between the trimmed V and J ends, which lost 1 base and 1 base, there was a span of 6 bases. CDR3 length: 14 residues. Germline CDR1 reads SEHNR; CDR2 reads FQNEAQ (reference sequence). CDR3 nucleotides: TGTGCCAGCAGCTTAGTTACAGGCACAGATACGCAGTATTTT. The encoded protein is CASSLVTGTDTQYF.

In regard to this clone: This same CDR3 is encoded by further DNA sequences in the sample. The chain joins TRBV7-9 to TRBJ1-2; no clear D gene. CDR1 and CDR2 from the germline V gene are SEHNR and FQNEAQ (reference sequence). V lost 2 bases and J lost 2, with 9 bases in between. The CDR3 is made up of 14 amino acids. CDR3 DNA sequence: TGTGCCAGCAGCTTACGGGGATCGAACTATGGCTACACCTTC. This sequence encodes CASSLRGSNYGYTF.

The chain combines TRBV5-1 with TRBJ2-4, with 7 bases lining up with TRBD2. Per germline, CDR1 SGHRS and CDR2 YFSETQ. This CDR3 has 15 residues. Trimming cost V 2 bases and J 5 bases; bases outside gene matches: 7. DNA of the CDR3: TGCGCCAGCAGCTTCCAGAGCGGGGCTGAAAACATTCAGTACTTC. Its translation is CASSFQSGAENIQYF. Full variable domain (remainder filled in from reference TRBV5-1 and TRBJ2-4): KAGVTQTPRYLIKTRGQQVTLSCSPISGHRSVSWYQQTPGQGLQFLFEYFSETQRNKGNFPGRFSGRQFSNSRSEMNVSTLELGDSALYLCASSFQSGAENIQYFGAGTRLSVL.

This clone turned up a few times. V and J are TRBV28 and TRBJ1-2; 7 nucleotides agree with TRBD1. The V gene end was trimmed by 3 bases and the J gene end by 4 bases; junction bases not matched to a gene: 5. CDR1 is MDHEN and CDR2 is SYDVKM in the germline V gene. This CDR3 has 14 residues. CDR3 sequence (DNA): TGTGCCAGCAGTTTGGGACAGCTTTTCTATGGCTACACCTTC. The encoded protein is CASSLGQLFYGYTF.

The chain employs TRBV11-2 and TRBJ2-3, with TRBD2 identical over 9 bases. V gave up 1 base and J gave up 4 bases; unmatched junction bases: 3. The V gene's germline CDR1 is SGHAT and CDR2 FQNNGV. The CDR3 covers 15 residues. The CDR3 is CASSLASGIADTQYF. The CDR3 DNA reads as TGTGCCAGCAGCTTAGCTAGCGGGATTGCAGATACGCAGTATTTT.

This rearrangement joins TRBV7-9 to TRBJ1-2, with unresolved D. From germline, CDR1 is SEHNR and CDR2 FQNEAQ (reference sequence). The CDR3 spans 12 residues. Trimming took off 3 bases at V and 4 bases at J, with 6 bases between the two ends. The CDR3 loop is CASSLEGYGYTF. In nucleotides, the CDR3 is TGTGCCAGCAGCTTGGAGGGCTATGGCTACACCTTC.

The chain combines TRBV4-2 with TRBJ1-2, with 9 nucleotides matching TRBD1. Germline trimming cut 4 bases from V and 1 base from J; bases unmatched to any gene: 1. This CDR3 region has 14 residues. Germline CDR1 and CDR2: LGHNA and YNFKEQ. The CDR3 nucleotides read TGTGCCAGCAGCCGGACAGGGGTTAACTATGGCTACACCTTC. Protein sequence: CASSRTGVNYGYTF.

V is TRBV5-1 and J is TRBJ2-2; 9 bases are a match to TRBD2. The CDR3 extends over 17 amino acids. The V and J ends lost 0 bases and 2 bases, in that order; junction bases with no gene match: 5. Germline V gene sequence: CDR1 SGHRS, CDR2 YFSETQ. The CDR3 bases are TGCGCCAGCAGCTTGGACGGACTAGCGACTAACACCGGGGAGCTGTTTTTT. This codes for CASSLDGLATNTGELFF.

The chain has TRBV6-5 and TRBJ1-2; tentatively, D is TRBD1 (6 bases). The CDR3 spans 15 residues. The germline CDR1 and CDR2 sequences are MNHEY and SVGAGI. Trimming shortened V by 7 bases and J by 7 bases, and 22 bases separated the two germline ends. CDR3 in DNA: TGTGCCAGCATCCTCTCGGGGCAGGGGACGTCTGGCTACACCTTC. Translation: CASILSGQGTSGYTF.